The 21 T cell receptor beta chains reported below all come from one sample, sequenced in a study of PD-1 blockade in classical Hodgkin lymphoma. Time point: newly diagnosed, previously untreated cHL patient sample. Sequencing used immunoSEQ multiplex PCR; TCRdb keeps in-frame clones, though not all of them. The data contain 25,000 to 35,000 clones, 94% of them seen just once; the ten biggest clones take up roughly 2%. Sequencing was performed on peripheral blood mononuclear cells (PBMCs). These receptor sequences come from a human donor with classical Hodgkin lymphoma.

The rearrangement uses TRBV2 and TRBJ2-5; D uncertain. The length of the CDR3 is 9 residues. Germline V gene sequence: CDR1 SNHLY, CDR2 FYNNEI. The V end lost 6 bases, the J end lost 4 bases, and 0 bases lay between the germline ends. CDR3 residues: CASRETQYF. In nucleotides, the CDR3 is TGTGCCAGCAGAGAGACCCAGTACTTC.

J is TRBJ2-1 and V is TRBV4-1; 8 nucleotides match TRBD2. Trimming at V came to 0 bases and at J to 3 bases, leaving 4 bases not matched to a gene. Germline lookup yields CDR1 MGHRA and CDR2 YSYEKL. The CDR3 contains 16 residues. CDR3 bases: TGCGCCAGCAGCCAAGATGAGCGGGGGATCTACAATGAGCAGTTCTTC. Translation gives CASSQDERGIYNEQFF.

This clone was observed a single time. This chain uses TRBV18 with TRBJ1-1; D might be TRBD1 (5 bases). This CDR3 spans 15 amino acids. Germline V CDR1 and CDR2: KGHSH, LQKENI. With 1 base removed from V and 4 bases from J, the gap between germline ends came to 13 bases. In DNA form, the CDR3 reads TGTGCCAGCTCACCACGGGAGGGGCCGGGCACTGAAGCTTTCTTT. Its protein product is CASSPREGPGTEAFF.

This clone was seen more than once but under ten times. The chain couples TRBV10-3 to TRBJ1-5; 9 nucleotides match TRBD1. CDR1 and CDR2 from the germline V gene are ENHRY and SYGVKD. V lost 3 bases to trimming and J lost 5 bases; unmatched junction nucleotides: 5. The CDR3 runs 15 residues. The CDR3 nucleotides are TGTGCCATCAGTGACTCGGACAGGGGTCATCAGCCCCAGCATTTT. Amino acids: CAISDSDRGHQPQHF.

The chain uses TRBV6-5 and TRBJ2-7; D is unclear. The V and J ends lost 0 bases and 4 bases respectively, with 7 bases between them. Germline CDR1 reads MNHEY; CDR2 reads SVGAGI. The CDR3 runs 13 residues. The CDR3, as DNA: TGTGCCAGCAGTTACTCGGGGTCTTACGAGCAGTACTTC. This translates into CASSYSGSYEQYF.

J is TRBJ2-1 and V is TRBV11-3; D is ambiguous. Germline values: CDR1 SGHNT, CDR2 YENEEA. This CDR3 is 13 amino acids long. Trimming removed 5 bases from V and 6 bases from J, with 11 bases in between. CDR3 sequence: CASSPRLSNEQFF. The CDR3 region has the DNA TGTGCCAGCAGCCCCCGTCTCAGCAATGAGCAGTTCTTC.

V usage is TRBV11-3 and J usage is TRBJ2-7, with D possibly TRBD1 on 6 matching bases. CDR1 and CDR2 (germline): SGHNT, YENEEA. The CDR3 loop spans 15 amino acids. Trimming took 0 bases from V and 4 from J, leaving 13 bases between them. The CDR3 is CASSLDSGVGYEQYF. Here the CDR3 DNA reads TGTGCCAGCAGCTTAGACTCAGGGGTTGGGTACGAGCAGTACTTC.

This sequence joins TRBV10-3 and TRBJ2-3; the D gene is possibly TRBD2 (6 bases). Germline assignment: CDR1 ENHRY and CDR2 SYGVKD. The ends were cut back, 2 bases at V and 4 bases at J, with 19 bases in the middle. The CDR3 is made up of 17 amino acids. CDR3 in DNA: TGTGCCATCAGTGAGGGCTTAGGGACTCCTAGGGCAGATACGCAGTATTTT. Encoded protein: CAISEGLGTPRADTQYF.

This chain links TRBV14 with TRBJ2-1; 8 nucleotides match TRBD2. The CDR3 extends over 14 amino acids. Germline CDR1 SGHDN, CDR2 FVKESK. The trim removed 6 bases at V and 8 bases at J, leaving 9 bases unmatched. The CDR3 bases are TGTGCCAGCAGTAGACGGGGGGGCCGCGATGAGCAGTTCTTC. Translated, it gives CASSRRGGRDEQFF.

The V and J genes are TRBV28 and TRBJ1-1; D is unresolved. V shed 4 bases and J shed 4 bases, with 22 bases lying between them. CDR3 length: 17 residues. The germline CDR1 and CDR2 sequences are MDHEN and SYDVKM. DNA for the CDR3: TGTGCCAGCAGTTCCCTACGGGCGGGTGAACGAGGCACTGAAGCTTTCTTT. Translated, it gives CASSSLRAGERGTEAFF.

This clone has a single count. The CDR3, as DNA: TGTGCCAGCAGCTTGGATCTCGACAGATCCTACGAGCAGTACTTC. Translated, it gives CASSLDLDRSYEQYF. The genes are TRBV5-4 and TRBJ2-7; D possibly corresponds to TRBD1 (5 bases). CDR3 length: 15 amino acids. Trimming pared 0 bases from V and 1 base from J, leaving 11 bases between. Germline CDR1 SGHNT, CDR2 YYREEE (reference sequence).

V is TRBV30 and J is TRBJ1-5; no definite D call. The CDR3 is made up of 13 amino acids. CDR1 GTSNPN and CDR2 SVGIG come from the germline V gene (reference sequence). Trimming left V 1 base short and J 7 bases short, with 11 bases between. CDR3 in amino acids: CAWSGTPGQPQHF. The CDR3 coding sequence is TGTGCCTGGAGTGGCACGCCGGGGCAGCCCCAGCATTTT. Combining the CDR3 with reference TRBV30 and TRBJ1-5 gives the whole variable domain SQTIHQWPATLVQPVGSPLSLECTVEGTSNPNLYWYRQAAGRGLQLLFYSVGIGQISSEVPQNLSASRPQDRQFILSSKKLLLSDSGFYLCAWSGTPGQPQHFGDGTRLSIL.

This clone was seen only once. This chain connects TRBV7-9 to TRBJ1-6; tentatively, D is TRBD1 (5 bases). This CDR3 is 14 amino acids long. Per germline, CDR1 SEHNR and CDR2 FQNEAQ (reference sequence). V lost 3 bases, J lost 9 bases, and 12 bases lay in between. In DNA, the CDR3 is TGTGCCAGCAGCTTTCGTCAGGGAGGTTCACCCCTCCACTTT. It specifies CASSFRQGGSPLHF.

This clone was recorded once. This sequence joins TRBV9 and TRBJ2-3; no definite D call. Germline V gene lookup returns CDR1 SGDLS and CDR2 YYNGEE. V was cut by 6 bases and J by 2 bases, with 13 bases left in between. CDR3 length equals 14 residues. The CDR3 bases are TGTGCCAGCAACGTCGCAAACCCCACAGATACGCAGTATTTT. Translating gives CASNVANPTDTQYF.

The gene calls are TRBV11-2 and TRBJ2-2; TRBD1 might be the D (6 bases). CDR3 length equals 17 residues. V lost 5 bases and J 2 bases, leaving 18 bases between the germline ends. CDR1 SGHAT and CDR2 FQNNGV come from the germline V gene. This CDR3 is CASSRTRTVSNTGELFF. As DNA, the CDR3 is TGTGCCAGCAGCCGGACGAGGACAGTTAGTAACACCGGGGAGCTGTTTTTT.

The gene calls are TRBV27 and TRBJ1-2, with 11 bases fitting TRBD1. Per germline, CDR1 MNHEY and CDR2 SMNVEV (reference sequence). The V gene end was trimmed by 2 bases and the J gene end by 8 bases; junction bases not matched to a gene: 7. This CDR3 has 15 residues. This CDR3 is CASSLRGTGGRGYTF. CDR3 nucleotide sequence: TGTGCCAGCAGTTTACGGGGGACAGGGGGTAGGGGCTACACCTTC.

The V gene is TRBV10-1, the J gene TRBJ2-2; weak D call: TRBD1 (6 bases). Trimming removed 10 bases at V and 7 bases at J, with 16 bases between. Germline V gene data show CDR1 as WNHNN and CDR2 as SYGVQD (reference sequence). The CDR3 loop spans 13 amino acids. This CDR3 reads CATPGHTNGELFF. CDR3 in DNA: TGCGCCACCCCGGGACACACAAACGGGGAGCTGTTTTTT.

V gene TRBV5-1 combines with J gene TRBJ2-5, with 8 positions matching TRBD1. The J call may be faulty, since TRBJ2-7 better matches the DNA end. This CDR3 contains 14 residues. CDR1 is SGHRS, CDR2 YFSETQ, per germline. CDR3 nucleotides: TGCGCCAGCAGCAGGACAGGGCCGGGCTACGAGCAGTACTTC. It is translated as CASSRTGPGYEQYF.

The chain links TRBV29-1 to TRBJ1-2; D is undetermined. The CDR3 length is 12 residues. The germline gives CDR1 SQVTM, CDR2 ANQGSEA. V was pared by 5 bases and J by 3 bases, with 10 bases between. The CDR3 coding sequence is TGCAGCGTTTCCGGGATTTACTATGGCTACACCTTC. As protein: CSVSGIYYGYTF.

As regards this clone: This likely comes from a read error, as the CDR3 has no conserved phenylalanine or tryptophan at its end. No DNA is shown, since the ends of the CDR3 on it are uncertain; the CDR3 is the one TCRdb lists. The chain has TRBV10-1 and TRBJ1-2. Germline CDR1 and CDR2: WNHNN and SYGVQD (reference sequence). The CDR3 sequence runs 15 residues, both termini included. The CDR3 reads CASSQRIERPMATPS.

This clone was picked up one time. The V call is TRBV5-5, the J call TRBJ2-7; D perhaps matches TRBD2 (6 bases). V was shortened by 0 bases and J by 2 bases, with 9 bases between the two germline ends. Germline V CDR1 and CDR2: SGHKS, YYEKEE (reference sequence). This CDR3 spans 14 amino acids. For the CDR3, the DNA is TGTGCCAGCAGCTTGGCGGGACTTACCTACGAGCAGTACTTC. It translates to CASSLAGLTYEQYF.